This section outlines one T cell receptor (beta chain) sequence together with its context. The entry originates in a study of blood T cell repertoires in COVID-19. Repertoires were generated with immunoSEQ multiplex PCR, while TCRdb's copy carries only in-frame clones and drops some. The sample shows over 130,000 clones, more than 80% of them seen only once. Looked up from germline, CDR1 is SGHNT and CDR2 is YYREEE (reference sequence). CDR3 length equals 13 residues. V was shortened by 2 bases and J by 2 bases, with 6 bases between the two germline ends. The clonotype comes from a man between 65 and 85 years old with acute or convalescent COVID-19. The source material was peripheral blood. The V and J genes are TRBV5-4 and TRBJ2-3, with unresolved D. Here the CDR3 DNA reads TGTGCCAGCAGCTTACTCTTCACAGATACGCAGTATTTT. Translating it yields CASSLLFTDTQYF.